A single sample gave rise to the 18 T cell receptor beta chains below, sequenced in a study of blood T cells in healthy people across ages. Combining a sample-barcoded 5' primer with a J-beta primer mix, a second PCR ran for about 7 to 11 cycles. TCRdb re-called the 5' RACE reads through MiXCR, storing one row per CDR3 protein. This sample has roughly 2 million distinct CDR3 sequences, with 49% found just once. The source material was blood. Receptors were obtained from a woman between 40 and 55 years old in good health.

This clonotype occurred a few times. The CDR3, as DNA: TGTGCCAGCAGCCAAGAAGGAACCCCGGGACTAGCGTACCAGCAGTACTTC. It translates to CASSQEGTPGLAYQQYF. This chain links TRBV4-2 with TRBJ2-7; TRBD2 agrees at 10 bases. CDR1 and CDR2 (germline): LGHNA, YNFKEQ. This CDR3 has 17 amino acids. Trimming cost V 0 bases and J 8 bases; bases outside gene matches: 13.

The CDR3 loop is CASSAWTKGGTDTQYF. CDR3 nucleotide sequence: TGTGCCAGCAGCGCCTGGACTAAGGGGGGCACAGATACGCAGTATTTT. The chain links TRBV9 to TRBJ2-3; D possibly uses TRBD1 or TRBD2 (6 bases each). The germline gives CDR1 SGDLS, CDR2 YYNGEE. This CDR3 spans 16 amino acids. The ends were cut back, 3 bases at V and 1 base at J, with 15 bases in the middle.

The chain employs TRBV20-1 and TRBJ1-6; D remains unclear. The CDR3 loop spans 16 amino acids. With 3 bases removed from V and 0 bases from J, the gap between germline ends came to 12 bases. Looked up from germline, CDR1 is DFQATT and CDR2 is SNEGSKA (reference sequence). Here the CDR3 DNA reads TGCAGTGCTAGCGCGGTTGTCAGCTCCTATAATTCACCCCTCCACTTT. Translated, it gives CSASAVVSSYNSPLHF.

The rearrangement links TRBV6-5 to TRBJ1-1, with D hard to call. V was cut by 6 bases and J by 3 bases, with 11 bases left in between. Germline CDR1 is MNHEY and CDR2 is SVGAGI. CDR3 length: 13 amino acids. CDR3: CASSPGKDTEAFF. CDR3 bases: TGTGCCAGCAGCCCCGGGAAAGACACTGAAGCTTTCTTT.

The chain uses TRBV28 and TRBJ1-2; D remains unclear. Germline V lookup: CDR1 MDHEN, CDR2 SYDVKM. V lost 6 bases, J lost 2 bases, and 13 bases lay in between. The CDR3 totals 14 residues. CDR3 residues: CASRKIGRNYGYTF. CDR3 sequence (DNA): TGTGCCAGCAGGAAAATCGGGCGGAACTATGGCTACACCTTC.

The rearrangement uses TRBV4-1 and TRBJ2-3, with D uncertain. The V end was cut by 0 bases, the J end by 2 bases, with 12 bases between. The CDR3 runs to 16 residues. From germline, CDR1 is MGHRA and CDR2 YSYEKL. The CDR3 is CASSQEPARTTDTQYF. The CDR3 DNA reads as TGCGCCAGCAGCCAAGAGCCAGCGCGGACCACAGATACGCAGTATTTT.

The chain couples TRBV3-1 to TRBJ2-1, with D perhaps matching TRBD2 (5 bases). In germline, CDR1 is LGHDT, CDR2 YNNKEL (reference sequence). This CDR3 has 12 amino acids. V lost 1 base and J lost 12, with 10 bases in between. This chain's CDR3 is CASSQVTSAQFF. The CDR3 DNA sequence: TGTGCCAGCAGCCAAGTAACTAGTGCGCAGTTCTTC.

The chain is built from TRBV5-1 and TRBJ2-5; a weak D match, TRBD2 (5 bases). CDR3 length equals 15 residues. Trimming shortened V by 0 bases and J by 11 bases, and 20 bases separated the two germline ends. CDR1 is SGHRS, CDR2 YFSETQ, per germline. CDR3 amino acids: CASSLGGLSVGEQYF. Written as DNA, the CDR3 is TGCGCCAGCAGCTTGGGAGGACTCTCAGTAGGTGAGCAGTACTTC.

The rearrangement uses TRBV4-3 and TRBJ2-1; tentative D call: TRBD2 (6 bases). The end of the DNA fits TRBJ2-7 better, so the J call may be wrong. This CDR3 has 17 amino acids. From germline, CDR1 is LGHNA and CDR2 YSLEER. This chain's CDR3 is CASSQDTADYRYNEQYF. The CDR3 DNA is TGCGCCAGCAGCCAAGACACAGCGGACTACCGATACAATGAGCAGTACTTC.

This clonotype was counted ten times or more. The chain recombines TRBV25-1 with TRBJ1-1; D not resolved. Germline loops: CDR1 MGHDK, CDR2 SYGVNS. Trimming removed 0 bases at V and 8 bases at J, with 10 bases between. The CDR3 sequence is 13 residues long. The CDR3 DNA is TGTGCCAGCAGTGAATATGGGCCCCGGGAAGCTTTCTTT. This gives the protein CASSEYGPREAFF.

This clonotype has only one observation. The DNA for the CDR3 is TGTGCCAGCAGCTCCGGCTCGCGGGGGAGCACAGATACGCAGTATTTT. Its protein is CASSSGSRGSTDTQYF. The chain recombines TRBV9 with TRBJ2-3, with 7 bases lining up with TRBD2. The CDR3 is 16 amino acids. Germline trimming cut 4 bases from V and 0 bases from J; bases unmatched to any gene: 8. Per germline, CDR1 SGDLS and CDR2 YYNGEE. The entire variable domain, with the rest obtained from reference TRBV9 and TRBJ2-3, is as follows: DSGVTQTPKHLITATGQRVTLRCSPRSGDLSVYWYQQSLDQGLQFLIQYYNGEERAKGNILERFSAQQFPDLHSELNLSSLELGDSALYFCASSSGSRGSTDTQYFGPGTRLTVL.

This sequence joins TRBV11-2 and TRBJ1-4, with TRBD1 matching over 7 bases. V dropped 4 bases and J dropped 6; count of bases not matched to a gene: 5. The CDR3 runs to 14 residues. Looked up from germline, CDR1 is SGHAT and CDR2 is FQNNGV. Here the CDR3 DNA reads TGTGCCAGCAGCTCCGACAGGGACTATGAAAAACTGTTTTTT. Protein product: CASSSDRDYEKLFF.

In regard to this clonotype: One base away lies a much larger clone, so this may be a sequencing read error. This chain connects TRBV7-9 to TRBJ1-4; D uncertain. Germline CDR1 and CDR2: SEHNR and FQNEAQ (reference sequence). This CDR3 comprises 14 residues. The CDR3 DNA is TGTGCCAGCAGCTTAGGTCACGGTAATGCAAAACTGTTTTTT. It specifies CASSLGHGNAKLFF.

CDR3 protein: CASSLGPTEGNIQYF. For the CDR3, the DNA is TGCGCCAGCAGCTTAGGTCCTACTGAGGGAAACATTCAGTACTTC. V usage is TRBV5-1 and J usage is TRBJ2-4, with D possibly TRBD2 on 5 matching bases. This CDR3 is 15 amino acids long. Trimming pared 2 bases from V and 6 bases from J, leaving 15 bases between. The germline V gene encodes CDR1 SGHRS and CDR2 YFSETQ.

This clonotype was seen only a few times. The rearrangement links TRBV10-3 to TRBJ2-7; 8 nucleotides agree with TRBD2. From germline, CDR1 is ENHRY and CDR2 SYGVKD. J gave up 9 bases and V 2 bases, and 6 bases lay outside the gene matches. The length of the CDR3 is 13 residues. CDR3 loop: CAISEAGRGGQYF. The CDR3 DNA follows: TGTGCCATCAGTGAGGCCGGGAGGGGAGGGCAGTACTTC.

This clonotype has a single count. The chain's CDR3 is CASSLPNPGGTQYF. The DNA of the CDR3 is TGTGCCAGCAGCCTCCCCAATCCGGGGGGGACGCAGTATTTT. The chain couples TRBV6-2 or TRBV6-3 to TRBJ2-3; 8 positions match TRBD2. Germline assignment: CDR1 MNHEY and CDR2 SVGEGT. The CDR3 extends over 14 amino acids. With V trimmed by 6 bases and J by 9 bases, 11 bases remained unmatched.

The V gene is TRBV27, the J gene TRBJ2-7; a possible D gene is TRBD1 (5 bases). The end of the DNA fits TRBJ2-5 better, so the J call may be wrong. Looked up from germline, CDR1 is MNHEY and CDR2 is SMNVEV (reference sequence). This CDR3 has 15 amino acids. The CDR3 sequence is CASTKRKDRQETQYF. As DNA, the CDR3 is TGTGCCAGCACCAAAAGAAAAGACAGACAAGAGACCCAGTACTTC.

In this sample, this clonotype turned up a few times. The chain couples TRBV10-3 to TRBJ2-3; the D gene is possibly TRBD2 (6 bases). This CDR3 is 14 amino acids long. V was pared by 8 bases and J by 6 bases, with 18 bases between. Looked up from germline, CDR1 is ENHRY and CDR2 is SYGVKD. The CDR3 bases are TGTGCCATCGGGGAGACTACCCGGGGGGATACGCAGTATTTT. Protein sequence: CAIGETTRGDTQYF.